This T cell receptor beta chain emerged from a study of blood T cell repertoires in COVID-19. About the research overall: The study drew acute and convalescent COVID-19 samples from the United States, Italy and Spain. The cDNA or gDNA used as material had been derived from T cells, B-cell-depleted T cells, or PBMCs.

The CDR3 spans 14 residues. CDR1 is SGHAT, CDR2 FQDESV, per germline (reference sequence). J gave up 7 bases and V 5 bases, and 4 bases lay outside the gene matches. As originally analysed: The authors estimated nucleated cell counts from reference gene primer amplification. The assay was immunoSEQ multiplex PCR, and TCRdb's table has in-frame clones only and misses some. That table is the source of V, J and clone size, and D and trimming were worked out from the DNA. There are about 150,000 clones in the sample; about 83% occur only once, and 9% to 13% lies in the top ten. Seattle's enrolled individuals joined amid active infection and were then monitored longitudinally.

Sequenced: peripheral blood. The chain carries TRBV11-1 and TRBJ1-6; 8 positions agree with TRBD1. The source is a woman aged 60 to 75 with COVID-19, enrolled during active disease. The chain's CDR3 is CASSANRGNSPLHF. The DNA of the CDR3 is TGTGCCAGCAGCGCAAACAGGGGGAATTCACCCCTCCACTTT.